What follows are 23 T cell receptor beta chains derived from one specimen sequenced in a study of control samples from healthy donors and cancer patients. Measured with immunoSEQ multiplex PCR; TCRdb has only the in-frame clones, and not every one. Of more than 95,000 clones listed, about nine tenths are singletons. Specimen: blood. Receptor source: a man aged 35-49 years in good health.

This clone was found once. The genes are TRBV12-3 or TRBV12-4 and TRBJ1-2; D unresolved. The CDR3 has 12 amino acids. V was cut by 6 bases and J by 7 bases, with 12 bases left in between. Here the CDR3 DNA reads TGTGCCAGCAGCTCGTCAGGAAGTGGCTACACCTTC. Residues: CASSSSGSGYTF.

The chain is built from TRBV7-3 and TRBJ2-5; D call uncertain. CDR1 SGHTA and CDR2 FQGTGA come from the germline V gene. The V end lost 5 bases, the J end lost 2 bases, and 9 bases lay between the germline ends. The length of the CDR3 is 13 residues. The CDR3 region is CASSQSRQETQYF. The CDR3 DNA is TGTGCCAGCAGCCAATCACGGCAAGAGACCCAGTACTTC.

The chain carries TRBV15 and TRBJ1-4; D remains ambiguous. The V and J ends lost 0 bases and 10 bases respectively, with 9 bases between them. This CDR3 spans 13 amino acids. Germline CDR1 LNHNV, CDR2 YYDKDF (reference sequence). The CDR3 nucleotides read TGTGCCACCAGCAGAGACCAGTACCCAAAACTGTTTTTT. This sequence encodes CATSRDQYPKLFF.

The V gene is TRBV5-8, the J gene TRBJ1-5, with TRBD1 as a possible D gene (5 bases). V was cut by 4 bases and J by 4 bases, with 15 bases left in between. The CDR3 has 15 amino acids. CDR1 is SGHTS and CDR2 is YDEGEE in the germline V gene. This CDR3 reads CASSRGYDRNQPQHF. The CDR3 bases are TGTGCCAGCAGCCGTGGCTATGACAGAAATCAGCCCCAGCATTTT.

The J gene is TRBJ2-7, the V gene TRBV5-1; 9 positions agree with TRBD2. The V gene end was trimmed by 1 base and the J gene end by 4 bases; junction bases not matched to a gene: 6. The CDR3 has 15 amino acids. The V gene's germline CDR1 is SGHRS and CDR2 YFSETQ. CDR3 DNA: TGCGCCAGCAGCTTGTTTCGCGGGGGGGCTTACGAGCAGTACTTC. Translation: CASSLFRGGAYEQYF.

The chain joins TRBV5-1 to TRBJ2-3; TRBD1 is a possible D gene (5 bases). CDR1 SGHRS and CDR2 YFSETQ come from the germline V gene. This CDR3 has 14 amino acids. Trimming removed 3 bases from V and 6 bases from J, with 14 bases in between. The CDR3 nucleotides read TGCGCCAGCAGCTCCAGGGCGCCAGGGGATACGCAGTATTTT. It specifies CASSSRAPGDTQYF.

This clone was observed once. The gene calls are TRBV5-1 and TRBJ2-1; the match to TRBD2 covers 8 bases. This CDR3 has 16 amino acids. V lost 7 bases to trimming and J lost 7 bases; unmatched junction nucleotides: 16. Looked up from germline, CDR1 is SGHRS and CDR2 is YFSETQ. CDR3: CASGVAAGGYGNEQFF. CDR3 nucleotides: TGCGCCAGCGGCGTGGCGGCGGGGGGCTACGGGAATGAGCAGTTCTTC.

The chain joins TRBV28 to TRBJ1-1; a possible D gene is TRBD1 (6 bases). This CDR3 has 13 residues. V lost 5 bases to trimming and J lost 7 bases, with 14 bases between them. CDR1 and CDR2 from the germline V gene are MDHEN and SYDVKM. The CDR3 protein is CASSPLTGFEAFF. The CDR3 nucleotides are TGTGCCAGCAGTCCACTGACAGGCTTTGAAGCTTTCTTT.

The chain carries TRBV7-3 and TRBJ1-2, with 8 bases fitting TRBD1. This CDR3 region has 13 residues. The V gene's germline CDR1 is SGHTA and CDR2 FQGTGA. V lost 5 bases to trimming and J lost 6 bases; unmatched junction nucleotides: 5. The CDR3 sequence: CASSGEQGDGYTF. The CDR3 bases are TGTGCCAGCAGCGGGGAACAGGGGGATGGCTACACCTTC.

This clone showed up just once. V is TRBV7-3 and J is TRBJ2-4, with 10 bases matching TRBD2. CDR3 length equals 21 residues. The germline V gene has CDR1 SGHTA and CDR2 FQGTGA. Trimming at V came to 0 bases and at J to 0 bases, leaving 14 bases not matched to a gene. The CDR3 region is CASSLTGQIRRTSGAKNIQYF. The DNA of the CDR3 is TGTGCCAGCAGCTTAACAGGACAGATCAGGCGGACTAGCGGAGCCAAAAACATTCAGTACTTC.

V gene TRBV6-4 combines with J gene TRBJ1-2; 8 nucleotides align to TRBD1. The ends lost 2 bases at V and 3 bases at J; junction bases unmatched: 5. The CDR3 is 15 residues long. Germline V gives CDR1 MRHNA, CDR2 SNTAGT. The CDR3 sequence is CASSDRTGWYYGYTF. The CDR3 DNA is TGTGCCAGCAGTGACCGGACAGGGTGGTACTATGGCTACACCTTC.

This clone is a singleton in its sample. V gene TRBV20-1 combines with J gene TRBJ2-5; 15 bases line up with TRBD2. The CDR3 consists of 15 residues. The V gene end was trimmed by 3 bases and the J gene end by 5 bases; junction bases not matched to a gene: 4. Germline values: CDR1 DFQATT, CDR2 SNEGSKA (reference sequence). In DNA, the CDR3 is TGCAGTGCTAGTTCCGGGACTAGCGGGGGGGAGACCCAGTACTTC. Its protein product is CSASSGTSGGETQYF.

This rearrangement joins TRBV30 to TRBJ1-1, with TRBD1 identical over 8 bases. The germline gives CDR1 GTSNPN, CDR2 SVGIG (reference sequence). This CDR3 has 13 amino acids. The V and J ends lost 3 bases and 1 base, in that order; junction bases with no gene match: 1. CDR3 DNA: TGTGCCTGGAGAACAGGGGGGAACACTGAAGCTTTCTTT. Translation: CAWRTGGNTEAFF.

The chain joins TRBV2 to TRBJ1-6; 8 nucleotides align to TRBD1. J gave up 6 bases and V 6 bases, and 7 bases lay outside the gene matches. Germline V gives CDR1 SNHLY, CDR2 FYNNEI. The CDR3 extends over 15 amino acids. CDR3 DNA: TGTGCCAGCAGCGGACAGGGAAAGTCTAATTCACCCCTCCACTTT. The encoded protein is CASSGQGKSNSPLHF.

The chain recombines TRBV18 with TRBJ1-6, with 9 bases aligning to TRBD1. Unmatched junction bases numbered 6, after V lost 3 bases and J lost 0 bases. From germline, CDR1 is KGHSH and CDR2 LQKENI. The CDR3 spans 18 residues. CDR3 loop: CASSPRTGESSYNSPLHF. Written as DNA, the CDR3 is TGTGCCAGCTCACCTCGGACAGGGGAGAGCTCCTATAATTCACCCCTCCACTTT.

The chain is built from TRBV9 and TRBJ1-2, with D unclear. The germline gives CDR1 SGDLS, CDR2 YYNGEE. CDR3 size: 14 residues. The V end lost 3 bases, the J end lost 3 bases, and 12 bases lay between the germline ends. The CDR3 bases are TGTGCCAGCAGCGCTTCGCAGAGATACTATGGCTACACCTTC. Its protein product is CASSASQRYYGYTF.

The chain recombines TRBV9 with TRBJ1-1; TRBD1 aligns across 8 bases. The CDR3 extends over 14 amino acids. V shed 4 bases and J 1 base; nucleotides not matched to a gene: 3. Looked up from germline, CDR1 is SGDLS and CDR2 is YYNGEE. The CDR3 loop reads CASSPGTGNTEAFF. CDR3 in DNA: TGTGCCAGCAGCCCCGGGACAGGGAACACTGAAGCTTTCTTT. The complete variable domain, with remaining parts taken from reference TRBV9 and TRBJ1-1, reads DSGVTQTPKHLITATGQRVTLRCSPRSGDLSVYWYQQSLDQGLQFLIQYYNGEERAKGNILERFSAQQFPDLHSELNLSSLELGDSALYFCASSPGTGNTEAFFGQGTRLTVV.

The V and J genes are TRBV2 and TRBJ2-5; perhaps TRBD2 as D (5 bases). Germline V gives CDR1 SNHLY, CDR2 FYNNEI. With 10 bases removed from V and 5 bases from J, the gap between germline ends came to 14 bases. The CDR3 contains 12 residues. CDR3 sequence reads: CATRPGYETQYF. CDR3 nucleotide sequence: TGTGCCACACGCCCGGGGTATGAGACCCAGTACTTC.

This sequence joins TRBV11-2 and TRBJ2-7; TRBD2 aligns across 12 bases. J was trimmed by 7 bases and V by 1 base; bases with no gene match: 8. Germline loops: CDR1 SGHAT, CDR2 FQNNGV. CDR3 size: 16 residues. CDR3 DNA sequence: TGTGCCAGCAGCTTAGGGGGTAGGCTAGCGGGGGGGGAGCAGTACTTC. This sequence encodes CASSLGGRLAGGEQYF.

The V and J genes are TRBV12-5 and TRBJ2-1; 10 nucleotides match TRBD1. The CDR3 covers 14 residues. V lost 8 bases to trimming and J lost 3 bases; unmatched junction nucleotides: 4. Germline-derived CDR1 and CDR2 are LGHNT and FRNRAP. The CDR3 loop reads CASRQGADYNEQFF. The CDR3 DNA is TGTGCTAGTAGACAGGGGGCAGACTACAATGAGCAGTTCTTC.

The chain joins TRBV10-3 to TRBJ1-1; TRBD1 agrees at 7 bases. With 6 bases clipped from V and 9 bases from J, the junction kept 13 bases outside the gene matches. CDR1 and CDR2 from the germline V gene are ENHRY and SYGVKD. The CDR3 totals 14 residues. CDR3 in amino acids: CAIRDSTGTVKAFF. CDR3 in DNA: TGTGCCATCAGGGACTCTACCGGGACAGTAAAAGCTTTCTTT.

V usage is TRBV27 and J usage is TRBJ2-7; D perhaps matches TRBD1 (6 bases). Germline values: CDR1 MNHEY, CDR2 SMNVEV (reference sequence). V dropped 2 bases and J dropped 6 bases, with 23 bases sitting between them. The CDR3 loop spans 17 amino acids. The CDR3 sequence: CASSLIPPQGATVEQYF. The DNA of the CDR3 is TGTGCCAGCAGTTTAATTCCCCCACAGGGTGCTACGGTCGAGCAGTACTTC.

This chain links TRBV4-2 with TRBJ1-1, with D unresolved. With 1 base removed from V and 4 bases from J, the gap between germline ends came to 13 bases. Per germline, CDR1 LGHNA and CDR2 YNFKEQ. The CDR3 length is 15 residues. The CDR3 loop is CASSQVPTPGTEAFF. CDR3 sequence (DNA): TGTGCCAGCAGCCAAGTACCAACCCCGGGCACTGAAGCTTTCTTT.